This entry is about one TCR beta chain. Its antigen is still unknown. The sample belongs to a study of cytomegalovirus exposure and HLA in healthy donors. Overall study context: The use of the same platform for the 100 to 150 validation repertoires and the roughly 730 first-cohort repertoires was reported by a later analysis. Overall study results and limits: The investigators catalogued 180 or so TCR beta chains as cytomegalovirus-associated. A subsequent analysis found that TCR clusters from the first cohort also tended to co-occur in the 90 to 150 validation repertoires, with approximately 94% of cluster scores above 0.

TCRdb's copy holds only in-frame clones and misses some; the assay was immunoSEQ multiplex PCR. This sample carries approximately 65,000 clones, under 96% of them seen once, and the ten largest clones take 4.5%. Trimming left V 2 bases short and J 2 bases short, with 9 bases between. Germline V gene sequence: CDR1 SGHRS, CDR2 YFSETQ. The CDR3 length is 14 residues. This chain connects TRBV5-1 to TRBJ2-3; perhaps TRBD2 as D (6 bases). The source material was PBMCs. This clonotype originated in a young woman in good health and CMV-seropositive. The CDR3 bases are TGCGCCAGCAGCTTAGGCGGGATCACAGATACGCAGTATTTT. Translated, it gives CASSLGGITDTQYF.